This T cell receptor (beta chain) was captured by sequencing in a study of early T cells in non-severe SARS-CoV-2 infection. About the study: Sequencing targeted bulk RNA from unsorted whole blood, leaving chains unpaired.

There are a few counts of this clonotype. Each single cDNA molecule received a unique molecular identifier. TCRdb recomputed calls from the 5' RACE reads with MiXCR, one row per CDR3 protein. Among more than 85,000 distinct CDR3 sequences, approximately 16% were seen once, and the ten largest hold 5% to 5.5%. This CDR3 is 16 amino acids long. The specimen comprised whole blood, sampled at baseline. The V and J genes are TRBV12-2 and TRBJ1-3; whether TRBD1, the table's D call, matches the DNA was not checked. TRBV12-2 is a recognized pseudogene. The TCR was taken from an adult who was a healthcare worker with PCR-confirmed SARS-CoV-2 infection or an uninfected control (not recorded which). CDR3 DNA: TGTGCAAGTCGCCCCACAGGGTTAGACTCTGGAAACACCATATATTTT. It codes for CASRPTGLDSGNTIYF.